The 2 T cell receptor beta chains below all came from one sample that was sequenced in a study of graft-versus-host responses after intestinal transplantation. Generated by immunoSEQ multiplex PCR, the TCRdb table keeps only in-frame clones and is missing some. Here the sample spans some 39,000 clones, just over 90% being singletons. Sequencing was performed on PBMCs, taken around 720 days after intestinal transplantation. The receptors here all came from a human patient who received an intestinal transplant, so some T cells may come from the graft donor.

Points on this clone: Sequence at one end of the junction differs from germline and may be a read error. The J gene is TRBJ2-3, the V gene TRBV7-9; D possibly corresponds to TRBD1 (6 bases). CDR3 size: 16 residues. CDR1 is SEHNR and CDR2 is FQNEAQ in the germline V gene (reference sequence). CDR3 in amino acids: CVSSLGGTSGTDTQYF. In nucleotides, the CDR3 is TGTGTCAGCAGCTTAGGGGGAACTAGTGGGACAGATACGCAGTATTTT. The variable domain in full, completed from reference TRBV7-9 and TRBJ2-3, reads DTGVSQNPRHKITKRGQNVTFRCDPISEHNRLYWYRQTLGQGPEFLTYFQNEAQLEKSRLLSDRFSAERPKGSFSTLEIQRTEQGDSAMYLCVSSLGGTSGTDTQYFGPGTRLTVL.

This sequence joins TRBV2 and TRBJ2-2; the D call may be TRBD1 or TRBD2 (5 bases each). This CDR3 comprises 15 residues. Germline V gene sequence: CDR1 SNHLY, CDR2 FYNNEI. V lost 3 bases and J lost 1, with 9 bases in between. The CDR3 DNA is TGTGCCAGCAGTGACCCGGGACGGAACACCGGGGAGCTGTTTTTT. This codes for CASSDPGRNTGELFF.